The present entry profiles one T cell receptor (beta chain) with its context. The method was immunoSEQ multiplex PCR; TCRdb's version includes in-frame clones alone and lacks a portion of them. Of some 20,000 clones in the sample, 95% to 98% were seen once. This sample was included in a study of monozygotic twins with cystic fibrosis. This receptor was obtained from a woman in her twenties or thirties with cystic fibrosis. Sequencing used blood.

The CDR3 reads CASSLVRGILYNEQFF. Written as DNA, the CDR3 is TGTGCCAGCAGCTTAGTCAGGGGGATATTGTACAATGAGCAGTTCTTC. The chain has TRBV13 and TRBJ2-1, with 7 bases fitting TRBD1. The ends lost 1 base at V and 4 bases at J; junction bases unmatched: 7. The CDR3 is made up of 16 amino acids. Germline lookup yields CDR1 PRHDT and CDR2 FYEKMQ (reference sequence).